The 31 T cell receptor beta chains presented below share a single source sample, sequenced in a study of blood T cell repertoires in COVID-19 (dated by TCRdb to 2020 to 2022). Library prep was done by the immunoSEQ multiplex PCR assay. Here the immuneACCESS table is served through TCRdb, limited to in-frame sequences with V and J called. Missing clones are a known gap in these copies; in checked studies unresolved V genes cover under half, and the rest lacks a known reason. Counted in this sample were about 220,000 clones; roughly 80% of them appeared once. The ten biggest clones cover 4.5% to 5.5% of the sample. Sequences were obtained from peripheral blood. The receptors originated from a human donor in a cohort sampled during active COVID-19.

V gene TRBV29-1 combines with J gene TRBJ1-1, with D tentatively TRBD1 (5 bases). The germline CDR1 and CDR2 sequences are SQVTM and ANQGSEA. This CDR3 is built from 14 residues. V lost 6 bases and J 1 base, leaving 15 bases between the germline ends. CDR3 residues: CSVKGNWGNTEAFF. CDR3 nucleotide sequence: TGCAGCGTGAAGGGGAATTGGGGGAACACTGAAGCTTTCTTT.

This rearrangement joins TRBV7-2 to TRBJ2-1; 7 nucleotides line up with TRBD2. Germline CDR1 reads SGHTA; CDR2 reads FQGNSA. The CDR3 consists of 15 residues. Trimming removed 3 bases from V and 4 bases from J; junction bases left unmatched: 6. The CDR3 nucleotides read TGTGCCAGCAGCTTCATGGCGGGAGTGTACAATGAGCAGTTCTTC. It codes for CASSFMAGVYNEQFF.

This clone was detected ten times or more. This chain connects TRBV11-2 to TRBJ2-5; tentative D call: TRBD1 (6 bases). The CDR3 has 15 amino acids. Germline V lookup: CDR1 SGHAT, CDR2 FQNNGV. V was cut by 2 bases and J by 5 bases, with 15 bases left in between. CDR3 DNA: TGTGCCAGCAGCTTAAATGGCAGGGGAAGGGAGACCCAGTACTTC. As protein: CASSLNGRGRETQYF.

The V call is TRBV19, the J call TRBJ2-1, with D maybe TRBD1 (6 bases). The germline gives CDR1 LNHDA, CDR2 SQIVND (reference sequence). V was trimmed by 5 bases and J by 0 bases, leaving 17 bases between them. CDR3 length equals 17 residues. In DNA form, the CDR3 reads TGTGCCAGTAGTTCCCTCCTACAGGGTAGCTCCTACAATGAGCAGTTCTTC. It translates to CASSSLLQGSSYNEQFF.

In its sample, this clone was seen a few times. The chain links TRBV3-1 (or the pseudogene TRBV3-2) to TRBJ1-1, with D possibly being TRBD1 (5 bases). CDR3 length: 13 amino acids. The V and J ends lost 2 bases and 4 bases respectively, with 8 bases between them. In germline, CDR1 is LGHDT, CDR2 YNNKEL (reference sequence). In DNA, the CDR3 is TGTGCCAGCAGCCAAACAGGTGCCACTGAAGCTTTCTTT. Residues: CASSQTGATEAFF.

The CDR3 is CASGRQATSNQPQHF. In DNA, the CDR3 is TGTGCCAGTGGAAGACAGGCCACGAGCAATCAGCCCCAGCATTTT. The chain carries TRBV19 and TRBJ1-5, with D perhaps TRBD1 (6 bases). Deletions cut 8 bases from V and 1 base from J, with 15 bases between. The CDR3 has 15 amino acids. Germline V gene data show CDR1 as LNHDA and CDR2 as SQIVND (reference sequence). Full variable domain (rest looked up from reference TRBV19 and TRBJ1-5): DGGITQSPKYLFRKEGQNVTLSCEQNLNHDAMYWYRQDPGQGLRLIYYSQIVNDFQKGDIAEGYSVSREKKESFPLTVTSAQKNPTAFYLCASGRQATSNQPQHFGDGTRLSIL.

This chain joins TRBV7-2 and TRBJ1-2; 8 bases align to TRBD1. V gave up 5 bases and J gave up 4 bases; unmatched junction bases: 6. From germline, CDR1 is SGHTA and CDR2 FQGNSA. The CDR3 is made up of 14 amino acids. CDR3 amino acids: CASSPPGQVYGYTF. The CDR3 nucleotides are TGTGCCAGCAGCCCTCCGGGACAGGTCTATGGCTACACCTTC.

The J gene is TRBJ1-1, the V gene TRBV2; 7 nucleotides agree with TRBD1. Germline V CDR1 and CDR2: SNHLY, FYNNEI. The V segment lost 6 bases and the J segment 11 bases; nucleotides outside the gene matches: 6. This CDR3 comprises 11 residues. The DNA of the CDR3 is TGTGCCAGCAGGCAGGGGGGTTCGGCTTTCTTT. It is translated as CASRQGGSAFF. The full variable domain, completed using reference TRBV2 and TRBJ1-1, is EPEVTQTPSHQVTQMGQEVILRCVPISNHLYFYWYRQILGQKVEFLVSFYNNEISEKSEIFDDQFSVERPDGSNFTLKIRSTKLEDSAMYFCASRQGGSAFFGQGTRLTVV.

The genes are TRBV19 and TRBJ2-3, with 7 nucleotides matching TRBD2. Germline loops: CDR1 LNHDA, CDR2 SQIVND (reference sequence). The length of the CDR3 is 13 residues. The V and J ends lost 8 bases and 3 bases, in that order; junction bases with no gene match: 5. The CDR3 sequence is CASGGSATDTQYF. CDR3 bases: TGTGCCAGTGGCGGGAGTGCTACAGATACGCAGTATTTT. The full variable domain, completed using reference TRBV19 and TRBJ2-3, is DGGITQSPKYLFRKEGQNVTLSCEQNLNHDAMYWYRQDPGQGLRLIYYSQIVNDFQKGDIAEGYSVSREKKESFPLTVTSAQKNPTAFYLCASGGSATDTQYFGPGTRLTVL.

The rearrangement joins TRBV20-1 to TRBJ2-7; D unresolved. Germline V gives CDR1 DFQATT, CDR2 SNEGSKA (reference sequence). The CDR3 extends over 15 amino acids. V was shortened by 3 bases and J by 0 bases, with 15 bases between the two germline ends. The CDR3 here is CSASFSPEPSYEQYF. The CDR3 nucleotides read TGCAGTGCTAGTTTCTCGCCGGAGCCCTCCTACGAGCAGTACTTC.

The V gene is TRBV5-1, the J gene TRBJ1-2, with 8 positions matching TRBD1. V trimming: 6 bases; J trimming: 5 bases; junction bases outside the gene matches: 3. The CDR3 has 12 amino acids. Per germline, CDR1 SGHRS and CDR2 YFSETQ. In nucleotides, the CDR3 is TGCGCCAGCACGAGACAGGGGTATGGCTACACCTTC. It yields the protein CASTRQGYGYTF.

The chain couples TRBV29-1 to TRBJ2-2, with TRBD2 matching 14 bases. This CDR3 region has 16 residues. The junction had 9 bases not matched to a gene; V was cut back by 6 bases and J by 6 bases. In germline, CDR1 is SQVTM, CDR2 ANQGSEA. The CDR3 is CSVPGLAGVGAGELFF. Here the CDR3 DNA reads TGCAGCGTACCGGGACTAGCGGGAGTCGGTGCCGGGGAGCTGTTTTTT.

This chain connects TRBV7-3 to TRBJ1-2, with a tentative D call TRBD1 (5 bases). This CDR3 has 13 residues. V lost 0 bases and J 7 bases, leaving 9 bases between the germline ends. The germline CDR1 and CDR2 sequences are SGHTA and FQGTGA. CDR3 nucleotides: TGTGCCAGCAGCTTAACGCGGGGCGCTGGCTACACCTTC. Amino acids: CASSLTRGAGYTF.

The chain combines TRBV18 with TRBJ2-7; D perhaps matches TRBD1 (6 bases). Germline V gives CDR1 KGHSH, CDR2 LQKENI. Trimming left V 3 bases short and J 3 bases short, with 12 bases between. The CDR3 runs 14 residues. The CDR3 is CASSPDRTYYEQYF. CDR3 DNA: TGTGCCAGCTCACCCGACAGGACTTACTACGAGCAGTACTTC.

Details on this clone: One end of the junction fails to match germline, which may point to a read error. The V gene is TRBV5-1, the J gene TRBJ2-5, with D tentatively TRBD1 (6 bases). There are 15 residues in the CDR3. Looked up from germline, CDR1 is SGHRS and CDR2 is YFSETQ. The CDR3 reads CASTLWGRIQETQYF. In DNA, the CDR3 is TGCGCCAGCACCTTGTGGGGGCGAATCCAAGAGACCCAGTACTTC. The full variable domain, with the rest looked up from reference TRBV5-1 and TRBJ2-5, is KAGVTQTPRYLIKTRGQQVTLSCSPISGHRSVSWYQQTPGQGLQFLFEYFSETQRNKGNFPGRFSGRQFSNSRSEMNVSTLELGDSALYLCASTLWGRIQETQYFGPGTRLLVL.

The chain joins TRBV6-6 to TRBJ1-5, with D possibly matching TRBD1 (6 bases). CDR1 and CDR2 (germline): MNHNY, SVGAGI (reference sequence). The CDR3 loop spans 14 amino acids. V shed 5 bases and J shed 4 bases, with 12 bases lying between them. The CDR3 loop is CASSKGHLNQPQHF. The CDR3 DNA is TGTGCCAGCAGTAAGGGACACCTGAATCAGCCCCAGCATTTT.

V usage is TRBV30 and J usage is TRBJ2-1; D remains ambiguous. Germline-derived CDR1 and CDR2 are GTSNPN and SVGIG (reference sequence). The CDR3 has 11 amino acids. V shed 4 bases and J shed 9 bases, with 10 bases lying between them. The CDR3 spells CAWTGVREQFF. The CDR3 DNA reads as TGTGCCTGGACAGGCGTGCGTGAGCAGTTCTTC.

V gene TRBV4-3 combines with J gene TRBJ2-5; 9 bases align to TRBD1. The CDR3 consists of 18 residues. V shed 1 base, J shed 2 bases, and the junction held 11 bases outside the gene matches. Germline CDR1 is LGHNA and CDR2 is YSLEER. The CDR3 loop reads CASSQVWRGTGQQETQYF. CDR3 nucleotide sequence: TGCGCCAGCAGCCAAGTTTGGCGCGGGACAGGGCAACAAGAGACCCAGTACTTC.

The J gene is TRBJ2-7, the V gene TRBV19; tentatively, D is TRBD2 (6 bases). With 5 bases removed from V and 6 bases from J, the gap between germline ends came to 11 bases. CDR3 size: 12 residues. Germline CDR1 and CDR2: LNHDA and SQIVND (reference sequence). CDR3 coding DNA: TGTGCCAGTAGTTCGGGACTTAGCGAGCAGTACTTC. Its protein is CASSSGLSEQYF.

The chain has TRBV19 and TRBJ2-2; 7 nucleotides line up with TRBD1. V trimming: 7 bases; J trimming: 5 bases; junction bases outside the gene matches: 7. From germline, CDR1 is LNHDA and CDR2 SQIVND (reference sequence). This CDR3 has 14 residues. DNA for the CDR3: TGTGCCAGTAAAACAGGGGCCACGACCGGGGAGCTGTTTTTT. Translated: CASKTGATTGELFF.

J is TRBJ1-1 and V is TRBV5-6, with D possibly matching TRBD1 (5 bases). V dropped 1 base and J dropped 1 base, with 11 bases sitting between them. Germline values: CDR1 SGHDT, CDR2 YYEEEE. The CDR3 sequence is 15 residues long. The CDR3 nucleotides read TGTGCCAGCAGCTTGATTGGGCAGGGGAACACTGAAGCTTTCTTT. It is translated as CASSLIGQGNTEAFF.

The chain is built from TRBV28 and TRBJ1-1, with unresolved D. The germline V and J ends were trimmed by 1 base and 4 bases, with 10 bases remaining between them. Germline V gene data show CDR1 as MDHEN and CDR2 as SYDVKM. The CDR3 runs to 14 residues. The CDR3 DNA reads TGTGCCAGCAGTTTATTGGGAGGCGGCACTGAAGCTTTCTTT. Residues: CASSLLGGGTEAFF.

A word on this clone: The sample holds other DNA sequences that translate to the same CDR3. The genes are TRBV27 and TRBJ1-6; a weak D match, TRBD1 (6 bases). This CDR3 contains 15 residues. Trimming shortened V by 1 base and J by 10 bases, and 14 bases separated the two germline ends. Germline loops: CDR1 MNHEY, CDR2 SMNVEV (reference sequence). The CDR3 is CASSLWGEGGSPLHF. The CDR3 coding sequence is TGTGCCAGCAGTTTATGGGGGGAGGGGGGGTCACCCCTCCACTTT.

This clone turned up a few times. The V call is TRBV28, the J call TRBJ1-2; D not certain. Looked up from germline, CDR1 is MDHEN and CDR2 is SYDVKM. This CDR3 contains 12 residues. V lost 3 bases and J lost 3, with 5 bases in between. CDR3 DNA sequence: TGTGCCAGCAGTTTCTCCGACTATGGCTACACCTTC. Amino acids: CASSFSDYGYTF.

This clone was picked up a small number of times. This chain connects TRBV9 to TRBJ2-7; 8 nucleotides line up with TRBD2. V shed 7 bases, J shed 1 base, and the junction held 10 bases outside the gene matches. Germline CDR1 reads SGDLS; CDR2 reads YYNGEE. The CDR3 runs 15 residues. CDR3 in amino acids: CASSPVSGSSYEQYF. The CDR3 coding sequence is TGTGCCAGCTCTCCCGTGAGCGGGAGTTCCTACGAGCAGTACTTC.

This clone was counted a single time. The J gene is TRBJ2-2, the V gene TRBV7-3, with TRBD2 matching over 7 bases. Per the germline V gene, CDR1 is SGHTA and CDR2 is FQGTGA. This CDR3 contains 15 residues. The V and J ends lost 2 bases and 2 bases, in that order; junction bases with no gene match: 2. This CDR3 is CASSLAGDNTGELFF. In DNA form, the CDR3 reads TGTGCCAGCAGCTTAGCGGGAGATAACACCGGGGAGCTGTTTTTT.

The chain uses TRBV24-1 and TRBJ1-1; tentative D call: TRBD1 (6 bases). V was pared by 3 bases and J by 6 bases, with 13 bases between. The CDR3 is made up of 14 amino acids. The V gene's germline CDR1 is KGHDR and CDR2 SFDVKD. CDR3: CATSDPTRGPEAFF. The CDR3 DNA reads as TGTGCCACCAGTGATCCAACCAGGGGACCTGAAGCTTTCTTT.

In DNA form, the CDR3 reads TGCGCCAGCGCCGGGACAGGGATTAATGAAAAACTGTTTTTT. Protein sequence: CASAGTGINEKLFF. The chain has TRBV5-1 and TRBJ1-4; 9 nucleotides match TRBD1. After removal of 7 bases from V and 4 bases from J, the junction contained 5 bases not matched to a gene. This CDR3 comprises 14 residues. In germline, CDR1 is SGHRS, CDR2 YFSETQ.

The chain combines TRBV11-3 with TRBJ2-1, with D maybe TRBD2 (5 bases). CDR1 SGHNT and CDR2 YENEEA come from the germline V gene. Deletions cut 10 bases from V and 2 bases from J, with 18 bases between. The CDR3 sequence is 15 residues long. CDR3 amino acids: CATTPSGQTYNEQFF. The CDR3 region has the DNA TGTGCCACAACCCCCAGCGGCCAGACCTACAATGAGCAGTTCTTC.

The CDR3 sequence is CASSRGLAGGSYEQYF. In DNA, the CDR3 is TGTGCCAGCAGCAGGGGACTAGCGGGAGGTTCCTACGAGCAGTACTTC. The gene calls are TRBV5-4 and TRBJ2-7; 15 bases map to TRBD2. The V gene's germline CDR1 is SGHNT and CDR2 YYREEE (reference sequence). The CDR3 extends over 16 amino acids. J gave up 1 base and V 4 bases, and 3 bases lay outside the gene matches.

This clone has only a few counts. Here the CDR3 DNA reads TGCAGCGTGACCGACAGGCTGGTGGGCGGCTACACCTTC. Translation: CSVTDRLVGGYTF. This rearrangement joins TRBV29-1 to TRBJ1-2, with D possibly being TRBD1 (6 bases). The CDR3 extends over 13 amino acids. Per the germline V gene, CDR1 is SQVTM and CDR2 is ANQGSEA. V dropped 6 bases and J dropped 8 bases, with 19 bases sitting between them.